This TCR beta chain was retrieved from a study of blood T cell repertoires in COVID-19. Study-wide background: COVID-19 samples collected from the United States, Italy and Spain covered acute and convalescent phases. In each case, the material was cDNA or gDNA derived from T cells, B-cell-depleted T cells, or PBMCs.

The assay was immunoSEQ multiplex PCR, and TCRdb's table has in-frame clones only and misses some. The sample lists a few hundred thousand clones; 70% to 90% were seen once. CDR3 size: 14 residues. The germline V and J ends were trimmed by 3 bases and 3 bases, with 11 bases remaining between them. Germline V gene data show CDR1 as LNHDA and CDR2 as SQIVND (reference sequence). The chain couples TRBV19 to TRBJ1-1, with a weak D call TRBD1 (6 bases). Sequenced: peripheral blood. This clonotype was obtained from a man aged 35-49 years with acute or convalescent COVID-19. The CDR3 here is CASSMNPGDTEAFF. In nucleotides, the CDR3 is TGTGCCAGTAGTATGAACCCAGGGGACACTGAAGCTTTCTTT.